A selection of T cell receptor beta chains follows, all from one sample in a study of shared clonotypes between healthy human individuals. Clones were sequenced by immunoSEQ multiplex PCR, and TCRdb holds only the in-frame ones, with some missing. The sample contains hundreds of thousands of clones, about 78% of which appear only once. Sequenced material: memory CD4+ T cells sorted from blood. The receptors shown here come from a woman in her twenties or thirties in good health. Both conserved end residues are part of each CDR3. Each record gives: CDR3 length, V gene, J gene, D gene, clone size, CDR3 DNA, CDR3 protein. D genes are given only for firm matches. Not every row has a clone size; where given, it reads once, few, many or a size class.

15	TRBV30	TRBJ2-1	TRBD1	-	TGTGCCTGGAGTGCCGGGACAGGGGGCGAATATGAGCAGTTCTTC	CAWSAGTGGEYEQFF
17	TRBV4-1	TRBJ2-3	-	-	TGCGCCAGCAGCCAAGGAACCAGGACGGGGTCCACAGATACGCAGTATTTT	CASSQGTRTGSTDTQYF
15	TRBV28	TRBJ2-4	-	-	TGTGCCAGCAGTCTCCCGGGACTCATAAAAAACATTCAGTACTTC	CASSLPGLIKNIQYF
13	TRBV10-3	TRBJ2-7	TRBD1	many	TGTGCCATCAACAGGGGAATTTCCTACGAGCAGTACTTC	CAINRGISYEQYF
14	TRBV5-1	TRBJ1-1	TRBD1	many	TGCGCCAGCAGCTTGGAGGGACAGGGTAATGAAGCTTTCTTT	CASSLEGQGNEAFF
14	TRBV5-1	TRBJ2-7	TRBD1	few	TGCGCCAGCAGCTTGGATGGGACAGTCTACGAGCAGTACTTC	CASSLDGTVYEQYF
14	TRBV9	TRBJ1-5	-	-	TGTGCCAGTAGAGGAGGTTCAAGCAATCAGCCCCAGCATTTT	CASRGGSSNQPQHF
15	TRBV6-5	TRBJ2-5	TRBD2	-	TGTGCCAGCAGTCCTTGGACTAGCGGGAGGACCACCCAGTACTTC	CASSPWTSGRTTQYF
12	TRBV5-6	TRBJ1-1	-	-	TGTGCCAGCACTCAAGGTGGGCAGAGACTTATCTTT	CASTQGGQRLIF
15	TRBV7-9	TRBJ2-7	-	few	TGTGCCAGCAGCCTTTTTAGGGAGGGACAATACGAGCAGTACTTC	CASSLFREGQYEQYF
16	TRBV2	TRBJ1-5	-	-	TGTGCCAGCAGTGTTTTGAACAGCATGAGCAATCAGCCCCAGCATTTT	CASSVLNSMSNQPQHF
22	TRBV23-1	TRBJ2-5	-	-	TGCGCCAGCAGTCAAGTTCCCCGCAGTGGACGACTGGGACACCCGTACCAAGAGACCCAGTACTTC	CASSQVPRSGRLGHPYQETQYF
14	TRBV5-1	TRBJ2-3	-	many	TGCGCCAGCAGCTTGGGGGAGAGCACAGATACGCAGTATTTT	CASSLGESTDTQYF
15	TRBV7-7	TRBJ2-1	-	-	TGTGCCAGCGGGGATACGGGCCGCCGTTACAATGAGCAGTTCTTC	CASGDTGRRYNEQFF
14	TRBV18	TRBJ2-7	-	many	TGTGCCAGCTCACCTGGCAGGGCGAGTTACGAGCAGTACTTC	CASSPGRASYEQYF
15	TRBV10-2	TRBJ1-1	-	few	TGCGCCAGCAGTGAGTCTCGTGGTCAACAGGGTGAAGCTTTCTTT	CASSESRGQQGEAFF
13	TRBV15	TRBJ1-5	-	few	TGTGCCACCAGTTCACAGACGCTGCAGCCCCAGCATTTT	CATSSQTLQPQHF
14	TRBV7-6	TRBJ2-1	-	-	TGTGCCAGCAGCGACTTAGGAATAGGCAATGAGCAGTTCTTC	CASSDLGIGNEQFF
15	TRBV15	TRBJ2-2	-	-	TGTGCCACCAGCAGAGATCAAGCCACAGGGGGGGAGCTGTTTTTT	CATSRDQATGGELFF
15	TRBV25-1	TRBJ2-7	-	-	TGTGCCAGCAGTGAATGGGGGTCAGGACCTTACGAGCAGTACTTT	CASSEWGSGPYEQYF
15	TRBV19	TRBJ2-4	-	-	TGTGCCAGTAGTATTCAGATTCTAGCCAAAAACATTCAGTACTTC	CASSIQILAKNIQYF
17	TRBV19	TRBJ2-2	-	-	TGTGCCAGTAGTATTCGAATGGGCGGGGCCGACACCGGGGAGCTGTTTTTT	CASSIRMGGADTGELFF
16	TRBV28	TRBJ2-7	TRBD2	many	TGTGCCAGCAACCAAATTACTAGCGGGCGGTCCTACGAGCAGTACTTC	CASNQITSGRSYEQYF
14	TRBV25-1	TRBJ2-5	TRBD2	-	TGTGCCAGCAGTGACCCGGGAGGGGGAGAGACCCAGTACTTC	CASSDPGGGETQYF
12	TRBV30	TRBJ2-7	TRBD1	-	TGTGCCTTTAGGACAGGGGGCTACGAGCAGTACTTC	CAFRTGGYEQYF
13	TRBV5-4	TRBJ1-1	TRBD1	few	TGTGCCAGCAGTCCCGGACAGGGCGCTGAAGCTTTCTTT	CASSPGQGAEAFF
17	TRBV9	TRBJ2-2	-	few	TGTGCCAGCAGCGCGACGATGGGCAGCCTTAACACCGGGGAGCTGTTTTTT	CASSATMGSLNTGELFF
15	TRBV7-9	TRBJ1-3	TRBD1	many	TGTGCCAGCAGCTACGGACAGGGGAGGATAAACACCATATATTTT	CASSYGQGRINTIYF
16	TRBV5-1	TRBJ1-1	-	-	TGCGCCAGCAGCTTGGTCTTAGCCCGAGTGAACACTGAAGCTTTCTTT	CASSLVLARVNTEAFF
14	TRBV11-3	TRBJ2-2	-	-	TGTGCCAGCAGCCTAGCGCCGAACACCGGGGAGCTGTTTTTT	CASSLAPNTGELFF
15	TRBV7-8	TRBJ2-1	TRBD2	-	TGTGCCAGCAGCTCTAGCGGGAGCGCCTACAATGAGCAGTTCTTC	CASSSSGSAYNEQFF
16	TRBV27	TRBJ1-2	TRBD1	-	TGTGCCAGCAGTTTGCGGGAGCGACAGGGAAACTATGGCTACACCTTC	CASSLRERQGNYGYTF
13	TRBV11-2	TRBJ2-1	-	-	TGTGCCAGCAGCTTAGATCAATGGGCTGAGCAGTTCTTC	CASSLDQWAEQFF
16	TRBV15	TRBJ2-3	TRBD1	many	TGTGCCACCAGCAGTTACCCGGGACAGCGCACAGATACGCAGTATTTT	CATSSYPGQRTDTQYF
14	TRBV28	TRBJ2-3	-	-	TGTGCCAGCAGACCTAGGCGGGGCACAGATACGCAGTATTTT	CASRPRRGTDTQYF
13	TRBV2	TRBJ1-1	-	-	TGTGCCAGCAGTGACAGGCTGAACACTGAAGCTTTCTTT	CASSDRLNTEAFF
15	TRBV15	TRBJ2-2	-	-	TGTGCCACCAGCAGAGAGCTCCCCGGAGTCGGGGAGCTGTTTTTT	CATSRELPGVGELFF
13	TRBV18	TRBJ2-7	-	-	TGTGCCAGCTCACCAACCAGGGTGGACGAGCAGTACTTC	CASSPTRVDEQYF
17	TRBV5-1	TRBJ2-1	TRBD2	-	TGCGCCAGCAGCAGACTAGCGGGCCCTACCTCCTACAATGAGCAGTTCTTC	CASSRLAGPTSYNEQFF
13	TRBV7-2	TRBJ2-2	-	-	TGTGCCAGCAGCCGGAGGGGAACCGGGGAGCTGTTTTTT	CASSRRGTGELFF
15	TRBV18	TRBJ2-5	-	-	TGTGCCAGCTCTTCCTCGGCTAGTCTCGCGGAGACCCAGTACTTC	CASSSSASLAETQYF
14	TRBV5-1	TRBJ1-4	TRBD1	-	TGCGCCAGCAGCCAAACAGGGGAACGGGAAAAACTGTTTTTT	CASSQTGEREKLFF
12	TRBV9	TRBJ1-2	-	-	TGTGCCAGCAGCGTATCGGGAGTGGGCTACACCTTC	CASSVSGVGYTF
15	TRBV7-2	TRBJ2-7	TRBD2	-	TGTGCCAGCAGCTTCCGACTAGCGGGAGTAGACGAGCAGTACTTC	CASSFRLAGVDEQYF
13	TRBV9	TRBJ1-5	TRBD1	-	TGTGCCAGCAGTACGACAGGGGATCAGCCCCAGCATTTT	CASSTTGDQPQHF
13	TRBV6-1	TRBJ2-7	-	-	TGTGCCAGCAGTCGCCTCGGGGCCTACGAGCAGTACTTC	CASSRLGAYEQYF
16	TRBV28	TRBJ1-3	-	-	TGTGCCAGCAGTTACCTTGGGGGTGGATCTAGGAACACCATATATTTT	CASSYLGGGSRNTIYF
15	TRBV5-4	TRBJ2-2	-	-	TGTGCCAGCAGCTTGGTGCAGGCGGGAACCGGGGAGCTGTTTTTT	CASSLVQAGTGELFF
16	TRBV7-2	TRBJ2-2	-	few	TGTGCCAGCAGCCCCGGGGGGCGGGAGAACACCGGGGAGCTGTTTTTT	CASSPGGRENTGELFF